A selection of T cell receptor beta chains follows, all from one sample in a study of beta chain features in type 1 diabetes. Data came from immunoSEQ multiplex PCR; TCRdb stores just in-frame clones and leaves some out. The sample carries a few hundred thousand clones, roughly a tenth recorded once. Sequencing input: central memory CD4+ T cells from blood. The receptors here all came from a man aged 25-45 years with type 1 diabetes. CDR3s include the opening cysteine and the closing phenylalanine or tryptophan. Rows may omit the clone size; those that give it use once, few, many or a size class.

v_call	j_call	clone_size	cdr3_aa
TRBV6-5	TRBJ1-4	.	CASSYGPGQAEKLFF
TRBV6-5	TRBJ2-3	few	CASSLREAQYF
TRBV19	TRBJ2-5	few	CASSPGGAQETQYF
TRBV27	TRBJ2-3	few	CASSYQGGGQYF
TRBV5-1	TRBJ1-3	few	CASSLGGGDSGNTIYF
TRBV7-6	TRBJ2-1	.	CASSSRAQGGDNEQFF
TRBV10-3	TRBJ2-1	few	CAISGAPGQGAEGNEQFF
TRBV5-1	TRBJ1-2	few	CASSSDGRYGYTF
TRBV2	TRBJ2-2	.	CASSERTSAGELFF
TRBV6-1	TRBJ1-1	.	CASRVMNTEAFF
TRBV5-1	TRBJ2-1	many	CASSFTGTSAYNEQFF
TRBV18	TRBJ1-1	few	CASSRGGTTEAFF
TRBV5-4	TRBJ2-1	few	CASSFSVGYNNEQFF
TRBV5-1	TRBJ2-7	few	CASSLEQPYYEQYF
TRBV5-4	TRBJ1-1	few	CASSLERGTMNTEAFF
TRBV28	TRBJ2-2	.	CASSLASGRTGELFF
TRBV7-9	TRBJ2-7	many	CASSLPDRLWDF
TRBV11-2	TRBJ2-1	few	CASSFPGTSSYNEQFF
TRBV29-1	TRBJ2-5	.	CSVAGGTQETQYF
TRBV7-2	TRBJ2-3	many	CASSLGLAHTDTQYF
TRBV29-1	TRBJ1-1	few	CSGRAGMNTEAFF
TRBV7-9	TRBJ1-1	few	CASSSTLGGGTTEAFF
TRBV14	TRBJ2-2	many	CASSRSHTGELFF
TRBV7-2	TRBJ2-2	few	CASSLNGAGATGELFF
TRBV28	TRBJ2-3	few	CASSPILAGGRSGGDTQYF
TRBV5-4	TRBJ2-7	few	CASSLTSYEQYF
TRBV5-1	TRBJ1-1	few	CASSLGTGDVGTEAFF
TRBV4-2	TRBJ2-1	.	CASSQERDPQNEQFF
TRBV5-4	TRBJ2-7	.	CASSLTGYEQYF
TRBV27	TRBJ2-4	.	CASSDLGSRRSAKNIQYF
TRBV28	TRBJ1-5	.	CASSLGGGRNQPQHF
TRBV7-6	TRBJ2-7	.	CASSLGALAAEFYEQYF
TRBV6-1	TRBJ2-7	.	CASSPFRRGYEQYF
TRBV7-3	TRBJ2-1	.	CASSLSAGAGDEQFF
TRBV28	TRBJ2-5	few	CASSFAPKTETQYF
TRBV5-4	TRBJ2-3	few	CASMGGGPTDTQYF
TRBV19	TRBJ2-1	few	CASSGLVSNEQFF
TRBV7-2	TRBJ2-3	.	CASSLPQGSDTQYF
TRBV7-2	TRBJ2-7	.	CASSLDLGPYEQYF
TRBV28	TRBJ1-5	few	CASTFGGSDQPQHF
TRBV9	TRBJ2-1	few	CASSLRVAYNEQFF
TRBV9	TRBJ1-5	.	CASSVGAAGSQPQHF
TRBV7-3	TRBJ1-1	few	CASSFGIGTEAFF
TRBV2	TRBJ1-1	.	CASSGDRETEAFF
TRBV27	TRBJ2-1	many	CASTQGNYPGGEQFF
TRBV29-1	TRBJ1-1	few	CSVEWVKENTEAFF
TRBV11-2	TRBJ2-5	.	CASSLTRLVGETQYF
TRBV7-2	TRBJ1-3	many	CASSLGSSGNTIYF
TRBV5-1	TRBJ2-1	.	CASRLELVGVGEQFF
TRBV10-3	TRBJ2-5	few	CAISHLDRGQETQYF
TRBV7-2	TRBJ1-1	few	CASSLNREEAFF
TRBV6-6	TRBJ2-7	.	CASMTPGQSTREQYF
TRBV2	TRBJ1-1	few	CASRPETGVGEAFF
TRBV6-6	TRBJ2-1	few	CASSYLDRGSNEQFF
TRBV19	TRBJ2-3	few	CASSITPPLNTQYF
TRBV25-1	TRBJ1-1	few	CASSEREVVSEAFF